The next 26 T cell receptor beta chains were all read from a single sample in a study of control samples from healthy donors and cancer patients. This table comes from immunoSEQ multiplex PCR, and its TCRdb copy is limited to in-frame clones, with some not included. The top ten hold roughly 3.2% of the sample, which has about 120,000 clones, 70% to 90% seen once. The sequencing input was blood. These receptors originate from a man in his forties or fifties in good health.

This chain links TRBV5-6 with TRBJ2-6; tentative D call: TRBD1 (5 bases). V gave up 4 bases and J gave up 0 bases, with 17 bases separating them. Germline V lookup: CDR1 SGHDT, CDR2 YYEEEE. This CDR3 is 18 amino acids long. CDR3 residues: CASSHLDSENSGANVLTF. CDR3 DNA: TGTGCCAGCAGCCATCTCGACAGCGAAAACTCTGGGGCCAACGTCCTGACTTTC.

This clone was observed a handful of times. The chain uses TRBV9 and TRBJ1-2; TRBD1 might be the D (5 bases). Germline CDR1 and CDR2: SGDLS and YYNGEE. Trimming cost V 0 bases and J 5 bases, with 11 bases left between them. This CDR3 has 14 residues. DNA of the CDR3: TGTGCCAGCAGCGTAGGCAGGGAGGATTATGGCTACACCTTC. Residues: CASSVGREDYGYTF.

The V gene is TRBV2, the J gene TRBJ1-5; D gene ambiguous. Germline CDR1 SNHLY, CDR2 FYNNEI. V lost 4 bases and J lost 2, with 15 bases in between. This CDR3 has 16 residues. This chain's CDR3 is CASSARTYSGNQPQHF. CDR3 coding DNA: TGTGCCAGCAGTGCCAGGACTTACAGTGGCAATCAGCCCCAGCATTTT.

V gene TRBV5-5 combines with J gene TRBJ1-5, with a weak D call TRBD1 (6 bases). Germline assignment: CDR1 SGHKS and CDR2 YYEKEE (reference sequence). The length of the CDR3 is 15 residues. Trimming shortened V by 4 bases and J by 0 bases, and 11 bases separated the two germline ends. CDR3 sequence: CASSPGTSSNQPQHF. The CDR3, as DNA: TGTGCCAGCAGCCCTGGGACATCTAGCAATCAGCCCCAGCATTTT. The complete variable domain, with remaining parts taken from reference TRBV5-5 and TRBJ1-5, reads DAGVTQSPTHLIKTRGQQVTLRCSPISGHKSVSWYQQVLGQGPQFIFQYYEKEERGRGNFPDRFSARQFPNYSSELNVNALLLGDSALYLCASSPGTSSNQPQHFGDGTRLSIL.

The rearrangement uses TRBV5-5 and TRBJ1-2, with D possibly being TRBD1 (5 bases). Trimming removed 4 bases from V and 0 bases from J, with 10 bases in between. Germline CDR1 is SGHKS and CDR2 is YYEKEE (reference sequence). The CDR3 covers 14 residues. CDR3 loop: CASSLETANYGYTF. The CDR3, as DNA: TGTGCCAGCAGCCTAGAGACAGCTAACTATGGCTACACCTTC.

The V call is TRBV6-2 or TRBV6-3, the J call TRBJ2-5, with D perhaps matching TRBD1 (5 bases). The V and J ends lost 4 bases and 1 base respectively, with 16 bases between them. Germline CDR1 MNHEY, CDR2 SVGEGT. The CDR3 runs to 16 residues. CDR3 nucleotides: TGTGCCAGCAGTTCAGAGGACACAGGTACCCAAGAGACCCAGTACTTC. Protein: CASSSEDTGTQETQYF.

The chain carries TRBV10-3 and TRBJ1-2, with a possible D match to TRBD1 (5 bases). The germline V and J ends were trimmed by 10 bases and 6 bases, with 18 bases remaining between them. Germline V lookup: CDR1 ENHRY, CDR2 SYGVKD. This CDR3 is 13 amino acids long. CDR3 sequence (DNA): TGTGCCACCCTCCGGGAACCAGGGAATGGCTACACCTTC. This encodes CATLREPGNGYTF.

The chain joins TRBV19 to TRBJ1-1; D unresolved. The CDR3 has 14 amino acids. V lost 7 bases and J lost 1, with 13 bases in between. The germline V gene encodes CDR1 LNHDA and CDR2 SQIVND (reference sequence). The CDR3 DNA sequence: TGTGCCAGTACCTCCCCTTCCCGGAACACTGAAGCTTTCTTT. Translating it yields CASTSPSRNTEAFF.

This rearrangement joins TRBV27 to TRBJ1-2; D call uncertain. V was clipped by 2 bases and J by 6 bases, with 7 bases between them. This CDR3 has 12 residues. CDR1 is MNHEY and CDR2 is SMNVEV in the germline V gene (reference sequence). CDR3: CASSLLGNGYTF. CDR3 sequence (DNA): TGTGCCAGCAGTTTACTGGGGAATGGCTACACCTTC.

V is TRBV5-4 and J is TRBJ1-4; 11 bases align to TRBD1. CDR1 and CDR2 (germline): SGHNT, YYREEE (reference sequence). With V trimmed by 0 bases and J by 5 bases, 6 bases remained unmatched. There are 17 residues in the CDR3. CDR3 coding DNA: TGTGCCAGCAGCTTGGTTGGACAGGGGGCGGGGAATGAAAAACTGTTTTTT. Translation gives CASSLVGQGAGNEKLFF.

This chain connects TRBV5-6 to TRBJ1-4; TRBD1 matches 8 bases. The CDR3 length is 15 residues. Looked up from germline, CDR1 is SGHDT and CDR2 is YYEEEE. The junction had 6 bases not matched to a gene; V was cut back by 4 bases and J by 4 bases. CDR3 region: CASSRQGAGNEKLFF. The CDR3 DNA is TGTGCCAGCAGCCGGCAGGGGGCCGGTAATGAAAAACTGTTTTTT.

The chain has TRBV19 and TRBJ1-4, with TRBD1 identical over 8 bases. With V trimmed by 4 bases and J by 8 bases, 6 bases remained unmatched. Germline CDR1 reads LNHDA; CDR2 reads SQIVND (reference sequence). CDR3 length equals 14 residues. The CDR3 loop is CASSTGGLGEKLFF. CDR3 DNA: TGTGCCAGTAGTACAGGGGGCCTGGGGGAAAAACTGTTTTTT. The whole variable domain, filled in from reference TRBV19 and TRBJ1-4, reads DGGITQSPKYLFRKEGQNVTLSCEQNLNHDAMYWYRQDPGQGLRLIYYSQIVNDFQKGDIAEGYSVSREKKESFPLTVTSAQKNPTAFYLCASSTGGLGEKLFFGSGTQLSVL.

V and J are TRBV19 and TRBJ1-6; no definite D call. The CDR3 is made up of 13 amino acids. Germline assignment: CDR1 LNHDA and CDR2 SQIVND (reference sequence). Trimming removed 6 bases from V and 4 bases from J, with 7 bases in between. The CDR3 reads CASRDNYNSPLHF. The CDR3 DNA reads as TGTGCCAGTAGAGATAATTATAATTCACCCCTCCACTTT.

The chain links TRBV7-9 to TRBJ2-5, with 11 bases that match TRBD2. CDR1 is SEHNR and CDR2 is FQNEAQ in the germline V gene (reference sequence). The CDR3 spans 18 residues. The J segment lost 1 base and the V segment lost 5 bases, leaving 12 bases of the junction unmatched. CDR3 amino acids: CASSQGRPGLAVQETQYF. CDR3 DNA: TGTGCCAGCAGCCAAGGGAGACCGGGACTAGCGGTCCAAGAGACCCAGTACTTC.

This chain joins TRBV7-9 and TRBJ1-6; D remains ambiguous. This CDR3 contains 15 residues. V lost 7 bases and J lost 1, with 11 bases in between. Per germline, CDR1 SEHNR and CDR2 FQNEAQ (reference sequence). The CDR3 loop is CASTQVGSYNSPLHF. Written as DNA, the CDR3 is TGTGCCAGCACCCAGGTGGGATCCTATAATTCACCCCTCCACTTT.

The V and J genes are TRBV19 and TRBJ2-5, with D tentatively TRBD2 (5 bases). CDR3 length: 13 amino acids. Trimming removed 3 bases from V and 5 bases from J, with 10 bases in between. CDR1 and CDR2 (germline): LNHDA, SQIVND (reference sequence). The CDR3 coding sequence is TGTGCCAGTAGTATTGCGGGTGGCGAGACCCAGTACTTC. This sequence encodes CASSIAGGETQYF.

The gene calls are TRBV21-1 and TRBJ1-5; TRBD1 was called by the table and not checked on the DNA. TRBV21-1 is a pseudogene. The CDR3 is made up of 13 amino acids. Written as DNA, the CDR3 is TGTGCCAGCAATTTCCCAGGGGGACAGCCCCAGCATTTT. This gives the protein CASNFPGGQPQHF.

The V call is TRBV6-5, the J call TRBJ1-1, with D hard to call. CDR1 MNHEY and CDR2 SVGAGI come from the germline V gene. V lost 2 bases and J lost 0, with 7 bases in between. The CDR3 covers 14 residues. Written as DNA, the CDR3 is TGTGCCAGCAGTTACGCTGGGGTGAACACTGAAGCTTTCTTT. Encoded protein: CASSYAGVNTEAFF.

This sequence joins TRBV6-2 or TRBV6-3 and TRBJ2-4, with no clear D. The CDR3 runs 11 residues. Trimming shortened V by 2 bases and J by 6 bases, and 2 bases separated the two germline ends. Germline V gene data show CDR1 as MNHEY and CDR2 as SVGEGT. In DNA, the CDR3 is TGTGCCAGCAGTTACGCAAACATTCAGTACTTC. As protein: CASSYANIQYF.

The V gene is TRBV30, the J gene TRBJ1-3; perhaps TRBD1 as D (5 bases). V was pared by 1 base and J by 0 bases, with 13 bases between. The CDR3 runs to 16 residues. The germline V gene has CDR1 GTSNPN and CDR2 SVGIG (reference sequence). The CDR3 protein is CAWSGKAGSSGNTIYF. In nucleotides, the CDR3 is TGTGCCTGGAGTGGAAAGGCAGGGAGCTCTGGAAACACCATATATTTT.

This clone was seen only once. The chain carries TRBV24-1 and TRBJ2-1; tentative D call: TRBD1 (6 bases). CDR1 and CDR2 from the germline V gene are KGHDR and SFDVKD. The CDR3 length is 13 residues. The V gene lost 4 bases and the J gene lost 8 bases, with 11 bases spanning the gap. Here the CDR3 DNA reads TGTGCCACCAGTGACACAGGGCTCGATGAGCAGTTCTTC. This gives the protein CATSDTGLDEQFF.

The chain carries TRBV5-6 and TRBJ2-7; TRBD1 agrees at 9 bases. Trimming removed 2 bases from V and 5 bases from J; junction bases left unmatched: 5. Germline CDR1 and CDR2: SGHDT and YYEEEE. The CDR3 covers 14 residues. This chain's CDR3 is CASSFGDRVNEQYF. The CDR3 DNA is TGTGCCAGCAGCTTCGGGGACAGGGTCAACGAGCAGTACTTC.

This sequence joins TRBV5-1 and TRBJ1-4; D remains unclear. The V and J ends lost 4 bases and 0 bases respectively, with 10 bases between them. CDR3 length equals 15 residues. CDR1 is SGHRS, CDR2 YFSETQ, per germline. This CDR3 is CASSPTTTTNEKLFF. CDR3 nucleotides: TGCGCCAGCAGCCCGACTACAACAACTAATGAAAAACTGTTTTTT. Complete variable domain (other parts from reference TRBV5-1 and TRBJ1-4): KAGVTQTPRYLIKTRGQQVTLSCSPISGHRSVSWYQQTPGQGLQFLFEYFSETQRNKGNFPGRFSGRQFSNSRSEMNVSTLELGDSALYLCASSPTTTTNEKLFFGSGTQLSVL.

This clone was counted once. J is TRBJ1-2 and V is TRBV11-1; 11 bases are shared with TRBD1. This CDR3 region has 14 residues. The V segment lost 5 bases and the J segment 3 bases; nucleotides outside the gene matches: 2. Per the germline V gene, CDR1 is SGHAT and CDR2 is FQDESV (reference sequence). CDR3 sequence reads: CASSPGQGDYGYTF. Written as DNA, the CDR3 is TGTGCCAGCAGCCCGGGACAGGGGGACTATGGCTACACCTTC.

The chain employs TRBV7-2 and TRBJ1-4; 7 bases align to TRBD1. The CDR3 length is 16 residues. Trimming took 5 bases from V and 5 from J; bases not matched to a gene: 11. Germline V gene sequence: CDR1 SGHTA, CDR2 FQGNSA. The CDR3 protein is CASSPTRDSLNEKLFF. The CDR3 coding sequence is TGTGCCAGCAGCCCAACTAGGGACAGTCTAAATGAAAAACTGTTTTTT.

The V gene is TRBV19, the J gene TRBJ1-5; D is uncertain. V shed 4 bases and J shed 2 bases, with 12 bases lying between them. The CDR3 is made up of 15 amino acids. Per germline, CDR1 LNHDA and CDR2 SQIVND (reference sequence). The CDR3 reads CASSREGSGNQPQHF. As DNA, the CDR3 is TGTGCCAGTAGTAGAGAAGGGTCGGGCAATCAGCCCCAGCATTTT.